The sample holds a few counts of the clone carrying this T cell receptor (beta chain). The antigen remains undetermined. The sample originates from a study of beta chain features in type 1 diabetes. Since all of the isolated RNA was reverse transcribed, expressed TCRB transcripts were what got sequenced. TCRdb's table, derived via immunoSEQ multiplex PCR, lists solely in-frame clones and lacks some. The sample records 430,000 or so clones, about an eighth being singletons. The CDR3 covers 14 residues. Germline values: CDR1 SQVTM, CDR2 ANQGSEA. The V end lost 5 bases, the J end lost 3 bases, and 16 bases lay between the germline ends. Sampling consisted of one heparinised blood draw per donor, averaging around 100 mL. Overall study findings and caveats: Insertion counts at VDJ junctions were lower in type 1 diabetes patients, who also showed more deletions there.

This TCR derives from a woman in her late teens or twenties in good health. The chain employs TRBV29-1 and TRBJ1-1; D is ambiguous. Sequences were obtained from naive CD4+ T cells from blood. The CDR3 is CSVHPKIHDTEAFF. CDR3 bases: TGCAGCGTTCACCCCAAAATCCACGACACTGAAGCTTTCTTT.